What follows describes a single TCR beta chain. The antigen is unknown. The data were taken from a study of blood T cells in healthy people across ages. The CDR3 runs to 17 residues. Germline CDR1 SGHVS, CDR2 FQNEAQ. Trimming cost V 5 bases and J 0 bases; bases outside gene matches: 8. PCR was performed a second time for about 7 to 11 cycles using a sample-barcoded 5' primer and a J-beta primer mix. MiXCR, applied by TCRdb to the 5' RACE reads, yields one record per CDR3 protein. Of some 1,500,000 distinct CDR3 sequences listed, 40% to 45% are singletons. Study-wide findings and caveats: Higher naive T cell percentage went strongly together with higher TCR beta diversity. Estimates of diversity drawn from one million T cells were considered underestimates.

This rearrangement joins TRBV7-8 to TRBJ2-1; TRBD2 matches at 9 bases. The receptor comes from a woman aged 18-29 years in good health. Sequencing was carried out using blood. CDR3 protein: CASSRLAAPSSYNEQFF. CDR3 DNA sequence: TGTGCCAGCAGCAGACTAGCGGCACCTAGCTCCTACAATGAGCAGTTCTTC.